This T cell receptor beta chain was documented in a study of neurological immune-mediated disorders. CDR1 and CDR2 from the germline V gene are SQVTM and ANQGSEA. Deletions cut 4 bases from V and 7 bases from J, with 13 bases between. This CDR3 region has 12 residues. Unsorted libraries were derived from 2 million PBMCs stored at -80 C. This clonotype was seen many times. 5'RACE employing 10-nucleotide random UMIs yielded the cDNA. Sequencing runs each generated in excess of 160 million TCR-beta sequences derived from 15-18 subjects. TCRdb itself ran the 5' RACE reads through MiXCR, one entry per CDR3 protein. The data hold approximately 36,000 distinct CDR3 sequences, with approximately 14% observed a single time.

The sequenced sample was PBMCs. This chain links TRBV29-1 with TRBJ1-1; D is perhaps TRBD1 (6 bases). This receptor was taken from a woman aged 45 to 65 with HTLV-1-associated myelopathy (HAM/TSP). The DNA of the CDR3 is TGCAGCGTTGGGGCCAGGGGAGTTGAAGCTTTCTTT. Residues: CSVGARGVEAFF. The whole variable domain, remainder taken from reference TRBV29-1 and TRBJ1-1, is SAVISQKPSRDICQRGTSLTIQCQVDSQVTMMFWYRQQPGQSLTLIATANQGSEATYESGFVIDKFPISRPNLTFSTLTVSNMSPEDSSIYLCSVGARGVEAFFGQGTRLTVV.